Below are 24 T cell receptor beta chains sequenced from a single sample in a study of siplizumab effects on memory and regulatory T cells. Here immunoSEQ multiplex PCR was the method, and the copy in TCRdb shows in-frame clones only, minus some. The repertoire holds roughly 92,000 clones, with about 95% as singletons. Sequenced: non-Treg CD4+ T cells sorted from blood. These receptors all stem from a human donor in good health.

This chain uses TRBV19 with TRBJ2-1; 15 nucleotides align to TRBD2. The junction had 3 bases not matched to a gene; V was cut back by 5 bases and J by 1 base. Germline V gene lookup returns CDR1 LNHDA and CDR2 SQIVND (reference sequence). The CDR3 contains 17 residues. The CDR3 reads CASSRTSGRASYNEQFF. For the CDR3, the DNA is TGTGCCAGTAGTCGGACTAGCGGGAGGGCTTCCTACAATGAGCAGTTCTTC. The full variable domain, in which reference TRBV19 and TRBJ2-1 provide the parts outside the CDR3, is DGGITQSPKYLFRKEGQNVTLSCEQNLNHDAMYWYRQDPGQGLRLIYYSQIVNDFQKGDIAEGYSVSREKKESFPLTVTSAQKNPTAFYLCASSRTSGRASYNEQFFGPGTRLTVL.

The chain carries TRBV5-6 and TRBJ1-2; 8 positions agree with TRBD1. CDR3 size: 14 residues. The germline CDR1 and CDR2 sequences are SGHDT and YYEEEE. Trimming at V came to 2 bases and at J to 4 bases, leaving 4 bases not matched to a gene. The CDR3 protein is CASSFAGGTYGYTF. The CDR3 DNA reads as TGTGCCAGCAGCTTCGCAGGGGGCACCTATGGCTACACCTTC.

The chain couples TRBV28 to TRBJ2-5, with D possibly TRBD1 on 5 matching bases. The DNA end is more similar to TRBJ2-7, so the J call may be wrong. Germline V CDR1 and CDR2: MDHEN, SYDVKM. CDR3 length: 14 residues. The CDR3: CASSFSRVSNEQYF. The CDR3 coding sequence is TGTGCCAGCAGTTTCTCCAGGGTATCAAACGAGCAGTACTTC.

V is TRBV28 and J is TRBJ2-7, with 9 bases fitting TRBD2. The CDR3 contains 14 residues. Trimming cost V 6 bases and J 1 base; bases outside gene matches: 4. In germline, CDR1 is MDHEN, CDR2 SYDVKM. This CDR3 is CASSLAGASYEQYF. CDR3 sequence (DNA): TGTGCCAGCAGCTTAGCGGGGGCGTCCTACGAGCAGTACTTC.

This clone appeared a few times. The chain is built from TRBV18 and TRBJ1-5, with D hard to call. This CDR3 contains 15 residues. V lost 1 base and J 6 bases, leaving 13 bases between the germline ends. Germline V CDR1 and CDR2: KGHSH, LQKENI. CDR3 residues: CASSPQWGSGQPQHF. Here the CDR3 DNA reads TGTGCCAGCTCACCACAGTGGGGTTCAGGTCAGCCCCAGCATTTT.

This clone was counted once. This rearrangement joins TRBV7-9 to TRBJ1-4; no clear D. The ends were cut back, 5 bases at V and 7 bases at J, with 8 bases in the middle. This CDR3 has 12 residues. Germline lookup yields CDR1 SEHNR and CDR2 FQNEAQ (reference sequence). CDR3 amino acids: CASSITLEKLFF. The CDR3 DNA is TGTGCCAGCAGCATAACACTTGAAAAACTGTTTTTT.

The CDR3: CASSPPLLNTEAFF. DNA for the CDR3: TGTGCCAGCAGCCCACCGCTCTTAAACACTGAAGCTTTCTTT. The chain uses TRBV28 and TRBJ1-1, with D uncertain. The V end lost 6 bases, the J end lost 2 bases, and 13 bases lay between the germline ends. Germline CDR1 is MDHEN and CDR2 is SYDVKM. The CDR3 runs 14 residues.

V is TRBV11-1 and J is TRBJ2-1, with 10 positions matching TRBD2. The germline CDR1 and CDR2 sequences are SGHAT and FQDESV (reference sequence). The CDR3 runs 16 residues. The ends lost 4 bases at V and 0 bases at J; junction bases unmatched: 3. This CDR3 is CASSSSGRVSYNEQFF. CDR3 in DNA: TGTGCCAGCAGCTCCAGCGGGAGGGTCTCCTACAATGAGCAGTTCTTC. The full variable domain, with the rest looked up from reference TRBV11-1 and TRBJ2-1, is EAEVAQSPRYKITEKSQAVAFWCDPISGHATLYWYRQILGQGPELLVQFQDESVVDDSQLPKDRFSAERLKGVDSTLKIQPAELGDSAMYLCASSSSGRVSYNEQFFGPGTRLTVL.

This clone was seen a single time. The chain recombines TRBV5-1 with TRBJ2-3; D unclear. Germline assignment: CDR1 SGHRS and CDR2 YFSETQ. Trimming stripped 1 base from V and 2 bases from J, with 8 bases between. The CDR3 sequence is 14 residues long. Here the CDR3 DNA reads TGCGCCAGCAGCTTGTCACTGATCACAGATACGCAGTATTTT. Protein product: CASSLSLITDTQYF.

The chain combines TRBV30 with TRBJ2-3; 7 bases are shared with TRBD2. J was trimmed by 4 bases and V by 2 bases; bases with no gene match: 9. Germline V gives CDR1 GTSNPN, CDR2 SVGIG (reference sequence). The CDR3 runs 15 residues. CDR3 in amino acids: CAWSIMAGVADTQYF. The CDR3 nucleotides are TGTGCCTGGAGTATTATGGCGGGAGTAGCAGATACGCAGTATTTT.

V and J are TRBV10-1 and TRBJ2-1, with 10 positions matching TRBD2. CDR3 length equals 15 residues. CDR1 WNHNN and CDR2 SYGVQD come from the germline V gene (reference sequence). V lost 6 bases, J lost 9 bases, and 11 bases stayed unmatched. The CDR3 bases are TGCGCCAGCAGCGCTCTCCTAGCGGGAGAAGTTGAGCAGTTCTTC. Translated, it gives CASSALLAGEVEQFF.

The table lists this clone with a count of one. The rearrangement uses TRBV29-1 and TRBJ2-1, with 10 bases matching TRBD1. Germline V lookup: CDR1 SQVTM, CDR2 ANQGSEA. The CDR3 contains 14 residues. J gave up 8 bases and V 1 base, and 5 bases lay outside the gene matches. The CDR3 region has the DNA TGCAGCGTTGAAGGGACAGGGGGAGGTCATGAGCAGTTCTTC. Protein: CSVEGTGGGHEQFF.

V and J are TRBV5-4 and TRBJ2-3, with 8 bases lining up with TRBD2. Losses at the gene ends were 0 bases for V and 2 bases for J; bases not matched to a gene: 8. The germline V gene encodes CDR1 SGHNT and CDR2 YYREEE (reference sequence). CDR3 length: 17 amino acids. The CDR3: CASSLGLAGIFTDTQYF. CDR3 nucleotides: TGTGCCAGCAGCTTGGGTCTAGCGGGTATATTCACAGATACGCAGTATTTT. The full variable domain, completed using reference TRBV5-4 and TRBJ2-3, is ETGVTQSPTHLIKTRGQQVTLRCSSQSGHNTVSWYQQALGQGPQFIFQYYREEENGRGNFPPRFSGLQFPNYSSELNVNALELDDSALYLCASSLGLAGIFTDTQYFGPGTRLTVL.

This sequence joins TRBV7-5 and TRBJ1-5. TRBV7-5 is noted as a pseudogene. There are 12 residues in the CDR3. CDR3 region: CVRSDGNQPQHF. Written as DNA, the CDR3 is TGTGTCAGAAGCGATGGCAATCAGCCCCAGCATTTT.

The V and J genes are TRBV25-1 and TRBJ1-3, with TRBD1 as a possible D gene (5 bases). Germline CDR1 and CDR2: MGHDK and SYGVNS. The CDR3 sequence is 16 residues long. Trimming pared 1 base from V and 3 bases from J, leaving 13 bases between. CDR3 bases: TGTGCCAGCAGTGAATCGACGGCGGGGGTTGGAAACACCATATATTTT. Its protein product is CASSESTAGVGNTIYF.

The rearrangement links TRBV6-1 to TRBJ2-7; D uncertain. Germline V gene lookup returns CDR1 MNHNS and CDR2 SASEGT. The CDR3 is 12 amino acids. The V and J ends lost 2 bases and 4 bases respectively, with 6 bases between them. This CDR3 is CASSELLYEQYF. The DNA of the CDR3 is TGTGCCAGCAGTGAATTATTATACGAGCAGTACTTC.

The chain links TRBV9 to TRBJ2-3; maybe TRBD2 (5 bases). Per germline, CDR1 SGDLS and CDR2 YYNGEE. The CDR3 totals 14 residues. The V gene lost 0 bases and the J gene lost 7 bases, with 12 bases spanning the gap. In DNA, the CDR3 is TGTGCCAGCAGCGTAGAAGGGCAGCGGTATACGCAGTATTTT. Translated: CASSVEGQRYTQYF.

V usage is TRBV7-2 and J usage is TRBJ2-7; unclear D gene. This CDR3 comprises 14 residues. Germline assignment: CDR1 SGHTA and CDR2 FQGNSA. Between the trimmed V and J ends, which lost 2 bases and 0 bases, there was a span of 8 bases. The chain's CDR3 is CASSLLRFSYEQYF. The CDR3 nucleotides are TGTGCCAGCAGCTTACTACGGTTCTCCTACGAGCAGTACTTC.

The chain uses TRBV2 and TRBJ1-6; D ambiguous. Germline V lookup: CDR1 SNHLY, CDR2 FYNNEI. V lost 7 bases, J lost 10 bases, and 17 bases lay in between. CDR3 length: 14 residues. In nucleotides, the CDR3 is TGTGCCAGCAAAGGATCCAAAAATGGATCACCCCTCCACTTT. Protein: CASKGSKNGSPLHF.

The chain combines TRBV5-4 with TRBJ2-3; 8 bases are shared with TRBD1. Germline CDR1 SGHNT, CDR2 YYREEE (reference sequence). Germline trimming cut 4 bases from V and 0 bases from J; bases unmatched to any gene: 10. CDR3 length: 17 residues. Written as DNA, the CDR3 is TGTGCCAGCAGCCGGGTACCGACAGGGGAGAGCACAGATACGCAGTATTTT. It is translated as CASSRVPTGESTDTQYF.

The chain recombines TRBV10-1 with TRBJ2-7; D is undetermined. The CDR3 loop spans 14 amino acids. CDR1 and CDR2 (germline): WNHNN, SYGVQD (reference sequence). Trimming cost V 5 bases and J 2 bases, with 13 bases left between them. Here the CDR3 DNA reads TGCGCCAGCAGTAGAGGTCCTGTCCCCTACGAGCAGTACTTC. This gives the protein CASSRGPVPYEQYF.

The rearrangement uses TRBV25-1 and TRBJ1-4, with D perhaps matching TRBD1 (5 bases). CDR1 is MGHDK and CDR2 is SYGVNS in the germline V gene. The CDR3 is made up of 11 amino acids. V was trimmed by 5 bases and J by 8 bases, leaving 6 bases between them. CDR3 in amino acids: CASSRTEKLFF. CDR3 in DNA: TGTGCCAGCAGTAGGACAGAAAAACTGTTTTTT.

The chain has TRBV2 and TRBJ1-5, with D perhaps matching TRBD1 (5 bases). V was cut by 0 bases and J by 10 bases, with 10 bases left in between. The V gene's germline CDR1 is SNHLY and CDR2 FYNNEI. The CDR3 totals 13 residues. As DNA, the CDR3 is TGTGCCAGCAGTGAAGCGCACGGGGGTCCCCAGCATTTT. The encoded protein is CASSEAHGGPQHF.

The J gene is TRBJ1-3, the V gene TRBV28; D not resolved. The CDR3 totals 15 residues. CDR1 MDHEN and CDR2 SYDVKM come from the germline V gene. V dropped 6 bases and J dropped 3 bases, with 15 bases sitting between them. The CDR3 reads CASSKGIGNGNTIYF. CDR3 bases: TGTGCCAGCAGCAAAGGGATAGGTAATGGAAACACCATATATTTT.